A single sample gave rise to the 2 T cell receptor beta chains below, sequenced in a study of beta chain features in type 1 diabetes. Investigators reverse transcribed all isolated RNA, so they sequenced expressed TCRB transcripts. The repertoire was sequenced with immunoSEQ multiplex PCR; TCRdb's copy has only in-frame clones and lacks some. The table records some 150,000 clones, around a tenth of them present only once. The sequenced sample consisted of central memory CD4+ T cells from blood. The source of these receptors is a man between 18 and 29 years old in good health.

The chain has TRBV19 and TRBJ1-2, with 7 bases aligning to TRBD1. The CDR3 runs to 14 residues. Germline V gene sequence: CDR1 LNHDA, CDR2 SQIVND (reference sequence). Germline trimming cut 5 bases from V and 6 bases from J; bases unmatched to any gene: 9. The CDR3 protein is CASSSRQGVDGYTF. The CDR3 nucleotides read TGTGCCAGTAGTTCCCGACAGGGCGTCGATGGCTACACCTTC.

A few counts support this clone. Written as DNA, the CDR3 is TGTGCCTGGAACAGCGGGGGGATTAACACCGGGGAGCTGTTTTTT. It specifies CAWNSGGINTGELFF. The chain links TRBV30 to TRBJ2-2; TRBD2 matches at 9 bases. There are 15 residues in the CDR3. V trimming: 4 bases; J trimming: 2 bases; junction bases outside the gene matches: 5. Germline lookup yields CDR1 GTSNPN and CDR2 SVGIG (reference sequence).